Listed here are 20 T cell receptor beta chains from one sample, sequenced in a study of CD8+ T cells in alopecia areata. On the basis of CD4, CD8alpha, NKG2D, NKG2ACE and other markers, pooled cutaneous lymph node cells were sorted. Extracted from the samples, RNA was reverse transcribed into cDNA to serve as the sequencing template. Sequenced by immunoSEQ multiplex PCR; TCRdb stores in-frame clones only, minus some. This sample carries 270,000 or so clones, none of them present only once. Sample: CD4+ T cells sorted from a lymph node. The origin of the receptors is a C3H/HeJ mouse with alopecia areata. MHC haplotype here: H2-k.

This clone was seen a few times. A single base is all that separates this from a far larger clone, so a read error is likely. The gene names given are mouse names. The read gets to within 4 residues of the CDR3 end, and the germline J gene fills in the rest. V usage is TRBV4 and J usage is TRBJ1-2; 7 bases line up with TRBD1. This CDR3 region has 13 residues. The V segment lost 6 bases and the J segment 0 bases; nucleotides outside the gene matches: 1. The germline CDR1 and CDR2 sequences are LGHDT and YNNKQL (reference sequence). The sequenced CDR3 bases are TGTGCCAGCAGGGACAGGCCAAACTCC. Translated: CASRDRPNS. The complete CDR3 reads CASRDRPNSDYTF.

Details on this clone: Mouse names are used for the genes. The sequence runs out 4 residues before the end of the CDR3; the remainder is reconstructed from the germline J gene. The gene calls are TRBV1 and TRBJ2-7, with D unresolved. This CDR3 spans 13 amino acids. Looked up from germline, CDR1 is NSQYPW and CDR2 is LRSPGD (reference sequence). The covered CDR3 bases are TGCACCTGCAGTGCAGACAGGAAATAT. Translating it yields CTCSADRKY. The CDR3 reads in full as CTCSADRKYEQYF.

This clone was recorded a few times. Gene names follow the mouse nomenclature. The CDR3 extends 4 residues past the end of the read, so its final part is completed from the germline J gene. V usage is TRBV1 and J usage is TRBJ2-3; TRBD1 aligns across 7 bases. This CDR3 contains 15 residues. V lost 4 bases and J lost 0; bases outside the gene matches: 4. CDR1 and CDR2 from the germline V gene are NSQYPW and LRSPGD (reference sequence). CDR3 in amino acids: CTCSVGTASAETLYF. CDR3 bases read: TGCACCTGCAGTGTCGGGACAGCTAGTGCAGAA.

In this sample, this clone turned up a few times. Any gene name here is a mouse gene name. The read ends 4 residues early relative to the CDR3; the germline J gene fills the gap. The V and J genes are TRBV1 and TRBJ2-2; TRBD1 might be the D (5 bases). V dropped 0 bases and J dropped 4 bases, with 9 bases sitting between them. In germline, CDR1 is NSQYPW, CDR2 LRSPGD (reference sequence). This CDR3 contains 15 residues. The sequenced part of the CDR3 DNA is TGCACCTGCAGTGCAGATCAGGGTGGCACCGGG. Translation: CTCSADQGGTG. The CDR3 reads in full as CTCSADQGGTGQLYF.

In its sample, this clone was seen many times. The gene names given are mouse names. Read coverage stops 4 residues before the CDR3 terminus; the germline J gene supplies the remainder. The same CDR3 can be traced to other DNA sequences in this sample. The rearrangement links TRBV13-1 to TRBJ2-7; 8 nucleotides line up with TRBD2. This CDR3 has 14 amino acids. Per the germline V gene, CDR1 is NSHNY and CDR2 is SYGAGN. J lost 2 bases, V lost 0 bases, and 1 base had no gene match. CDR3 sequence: CASSDAGGPYEQYF. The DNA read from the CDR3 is TGTGCCAGCAGTGATGCTGGGGGGCCCTAT.

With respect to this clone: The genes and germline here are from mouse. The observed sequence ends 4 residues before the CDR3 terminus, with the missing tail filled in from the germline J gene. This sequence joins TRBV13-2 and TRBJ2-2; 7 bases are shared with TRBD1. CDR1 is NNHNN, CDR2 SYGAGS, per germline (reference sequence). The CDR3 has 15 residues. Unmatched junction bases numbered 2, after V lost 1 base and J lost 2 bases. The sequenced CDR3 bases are TGTGCCAGCGGTGATCGCAGGGGGAACACCGGG. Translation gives CASGDRRGNTG. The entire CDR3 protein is CASGDRRGNTGQLYF.

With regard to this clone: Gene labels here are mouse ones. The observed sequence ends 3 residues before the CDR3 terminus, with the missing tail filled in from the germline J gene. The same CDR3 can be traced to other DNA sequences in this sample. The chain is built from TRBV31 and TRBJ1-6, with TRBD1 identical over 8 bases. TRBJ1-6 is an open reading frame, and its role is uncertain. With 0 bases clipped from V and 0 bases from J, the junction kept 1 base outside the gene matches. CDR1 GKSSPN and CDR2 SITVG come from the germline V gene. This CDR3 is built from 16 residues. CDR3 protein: CAWSLDRGSYNSPLYF. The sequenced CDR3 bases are TGTGCCTGGAGTCTAGACAGGGGTTCCTATAATTCGCCC.

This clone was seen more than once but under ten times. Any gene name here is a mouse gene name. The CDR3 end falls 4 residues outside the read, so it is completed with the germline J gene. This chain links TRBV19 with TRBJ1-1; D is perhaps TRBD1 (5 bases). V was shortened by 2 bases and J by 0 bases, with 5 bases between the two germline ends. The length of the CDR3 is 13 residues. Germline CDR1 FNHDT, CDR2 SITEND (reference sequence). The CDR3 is CASSMTANTEVFF. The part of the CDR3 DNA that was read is TGTGCCAGCAGTATGACAGCAAACACA.

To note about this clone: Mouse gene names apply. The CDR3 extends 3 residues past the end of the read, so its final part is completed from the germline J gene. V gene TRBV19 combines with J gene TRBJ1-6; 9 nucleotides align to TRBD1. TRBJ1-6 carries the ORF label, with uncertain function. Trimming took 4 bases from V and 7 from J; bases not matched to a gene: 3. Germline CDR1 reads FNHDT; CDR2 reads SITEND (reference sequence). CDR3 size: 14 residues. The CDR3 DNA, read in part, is TGTGCCAGCAGTTACGACAGGGGGAATTCGCCC. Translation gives CASSYDRGNSP. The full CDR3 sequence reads CASSYDRGNSPLYF.

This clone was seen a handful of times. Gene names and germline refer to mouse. Incomplete CDR3 DNA: TGTGCCAGCAGCCAATCGGGACAGATCTCCTAT. Its translation is CASSQSGQISY. The complete CDR3 sequence is CASSQSGQISYEQYF. This chain uses TRBV5 with TRBJ2-7, with 7 bases aligning to TRBD1. Coverage ceases 4 residues before the CDR3 finishes, and the germline J gene fills in the end. This CDR3 is 15 amino acids long. With V trimmed by 2 bases and J by 0 bases, 4 bases remained unmatched. Germline V gives CDR1 LGHNA, CDR2 YNLKQL (reference sequence).

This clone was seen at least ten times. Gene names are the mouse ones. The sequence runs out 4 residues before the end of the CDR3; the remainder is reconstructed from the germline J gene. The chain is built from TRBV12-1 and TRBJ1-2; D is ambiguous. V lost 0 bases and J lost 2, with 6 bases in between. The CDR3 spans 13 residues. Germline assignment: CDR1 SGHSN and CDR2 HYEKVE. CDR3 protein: CASSLVGNSDYTF. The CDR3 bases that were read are TGTGCCAGCTCTCTCGTGGGGAACTCC.

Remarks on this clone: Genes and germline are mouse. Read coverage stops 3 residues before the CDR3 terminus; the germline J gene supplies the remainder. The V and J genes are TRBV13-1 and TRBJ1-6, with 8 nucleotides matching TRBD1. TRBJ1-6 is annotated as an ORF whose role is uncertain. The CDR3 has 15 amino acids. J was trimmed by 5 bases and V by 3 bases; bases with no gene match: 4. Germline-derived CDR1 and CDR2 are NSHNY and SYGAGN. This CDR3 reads CASSGTGINNSPLYF. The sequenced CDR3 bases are TGTGCCAGCAGTGGGACAGGGATAAATAATTCGCCC.

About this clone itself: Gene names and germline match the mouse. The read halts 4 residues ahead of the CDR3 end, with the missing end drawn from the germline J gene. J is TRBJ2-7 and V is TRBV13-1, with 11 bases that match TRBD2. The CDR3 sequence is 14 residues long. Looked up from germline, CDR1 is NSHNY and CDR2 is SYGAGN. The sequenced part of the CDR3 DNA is TGTGCCAGCAGAAAGGACTGGGGGGATTAT. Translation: CASRKDWGDY. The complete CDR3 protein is CASRKDWGDYEQYF.

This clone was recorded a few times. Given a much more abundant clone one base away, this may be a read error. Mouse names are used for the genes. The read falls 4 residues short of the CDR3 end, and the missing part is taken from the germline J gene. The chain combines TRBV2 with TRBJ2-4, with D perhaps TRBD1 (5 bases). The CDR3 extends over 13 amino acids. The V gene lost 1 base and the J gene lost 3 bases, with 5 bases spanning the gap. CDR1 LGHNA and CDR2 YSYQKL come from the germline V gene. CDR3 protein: CASSQGQQNTLYF. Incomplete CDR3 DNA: TGTGCCAGCAGCCAAGGACAGCAAAAC.

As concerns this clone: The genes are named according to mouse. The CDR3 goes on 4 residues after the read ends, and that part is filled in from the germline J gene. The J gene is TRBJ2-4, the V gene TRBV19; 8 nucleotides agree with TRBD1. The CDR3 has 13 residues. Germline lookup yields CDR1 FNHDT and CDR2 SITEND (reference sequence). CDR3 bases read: TGTGCCAGCAGGACGACAGGGGTGAAC. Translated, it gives CASRTTGVN. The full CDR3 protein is CASRTTGVNTLYF.

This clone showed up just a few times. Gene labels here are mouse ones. The DNA read from the CDR3 is TGTGCCAGCAGAGTACTGGGGCCCTATGCT. Amino acid sequence: CASRVLGPYA. The CDR3 reads in full as CASRVLGPYAEQFF. The J gene is TRBJ2-1, the V gene TRBV13-3; 7 bases are shared with TRBD2. The read ends 4 residues shy of where the CDR3 ends; the end is completed using the germline J gene. Germline V gives CDR1 NNHDY, CDR2 SYVADS. The CDR3 totals 14 residues. V trimming: 5 bases; J trimming: 3 bases; junction bases outside the gene matches: 5.

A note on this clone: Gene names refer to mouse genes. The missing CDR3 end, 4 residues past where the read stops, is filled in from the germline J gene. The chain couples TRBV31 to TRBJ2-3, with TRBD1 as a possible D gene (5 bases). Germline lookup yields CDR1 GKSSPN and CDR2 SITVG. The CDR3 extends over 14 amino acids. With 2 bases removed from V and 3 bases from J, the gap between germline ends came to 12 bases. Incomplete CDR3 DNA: TGTGCCTGGAGTGTCAGGGTGAGGGCAGAA. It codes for CAWSVRVRAE. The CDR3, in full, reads CAWSVRVRAETLYF.

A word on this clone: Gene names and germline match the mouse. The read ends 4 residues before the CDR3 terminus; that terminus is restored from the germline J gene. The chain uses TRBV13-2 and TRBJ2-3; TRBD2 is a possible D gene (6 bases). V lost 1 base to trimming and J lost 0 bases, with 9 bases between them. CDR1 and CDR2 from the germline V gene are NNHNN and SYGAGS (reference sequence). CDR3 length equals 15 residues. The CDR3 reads CASGDPGASAETLYF. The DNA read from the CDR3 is TGTGCCAGCGGTGATCCTGGGGCTAGTGCAGAA.

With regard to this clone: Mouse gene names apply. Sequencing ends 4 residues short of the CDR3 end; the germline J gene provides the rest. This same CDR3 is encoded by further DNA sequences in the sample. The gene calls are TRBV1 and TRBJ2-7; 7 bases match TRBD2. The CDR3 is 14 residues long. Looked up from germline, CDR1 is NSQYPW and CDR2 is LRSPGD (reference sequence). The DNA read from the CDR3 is TGCACCTGCAGTGCAGATCGGGGGGGGGAT. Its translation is CTCSADRGGD. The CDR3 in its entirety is CTCSADRGGDEQYF.

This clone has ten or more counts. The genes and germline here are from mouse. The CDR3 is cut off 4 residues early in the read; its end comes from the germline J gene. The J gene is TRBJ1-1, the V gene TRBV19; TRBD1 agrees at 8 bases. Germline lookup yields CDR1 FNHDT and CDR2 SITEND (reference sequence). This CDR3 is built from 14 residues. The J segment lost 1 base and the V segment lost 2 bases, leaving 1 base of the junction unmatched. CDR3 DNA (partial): TGTGCCAGCAGTATGGGGACAGGGAACACA. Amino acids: CASSMGTGNT. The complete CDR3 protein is CASSMGTGNTEVFF.